Listed here is a single T cell receptor beta chain. In the source study's methods: For nucleated cells, counts were estimated from reference gene primer amplification. Sequencing was performed with immunoSEQ multiplex PCR; in TCRdb, only in-frame clones are kept and a portion is missing. The V and J calls and clone size are taken from that table; D and trimming were inferred from the DNA. The sample carries fewer than 300,000 clones, 82% recorded once. This entry comes from a study of blood T cell repertoires in COVID-19. As for the study in general: Specimens from acute and convalescent COVID-19 originated in the United States, Italy and Spain. T cells, B-cell-depleted T cells, or PBMCs provided the cDNA or gDNA that served as material.

This clonotype was sampled from a woman in her late teens or twenties with acute or convalescent COVID-19. Sequenced material: peripheral blood.

The CDR3 spells CASSTGGQTREQYF. In nucleotides, the CDR3 is TGTGCCAGCAGTACAGGGGGCCAGACGCGGGAGCAGTACTTC. The chain recombines TRBV28 with TRBJ2-7; 9 positions agree with TRBD1. Germline values: CDR1 MDHEN, CDR2 SYDVKM. J was trimmed by 7 bases and V by 5 bases; bases with no gene match: 9. The CDR3 runs 14 residues.